This T cell receptor beta chain stems from a study of blood T cell repertoires in COVID-19. Study as a whole: Sites across the United States, Italy and Spain contributed samples from acute and convalescent COVID-19. Nucleic acid was either cDNA or gDNA, and it came from T cells, B-cell-depleted T cells, or PBMCs.

This CDR3 has 14 amino acids. Looked up from germline, CDR1 is SGHNT and CDR2 is YYREEE (reference sequence). Between the trimmed V and J ends, which lost 2 bases and 5 bases, there was a span of 13 bases. It was during active infection that Seattle patients were enrolled and then longitudinally followed. In the original workflow: Amplification with reference gene primers provided the estimates of nucleated cell counts. Produced via immunoSEQ multiplex PCR; TCRdb's table is partial and in-frame only. V and J calls and clone size are as listed in that table; D and trimming were resolved from the DNA. The repertoire holds fewer than 350,000 clones, with 87% as singletons.

The sequenced sample consisted of peripheral blood. The TCR was taken from a man aged 25-45 years with COVID-19, enrolled during active disease. V is TRBV5-4 and J is TRBJ1-2; no definite D call. CDR3 protein: CASSFGVGGYGYTF. CDR3 coding DNA: TGTGCCAGCAGCTTCGGGGTTGGAGGATATGGCTACACCTTC.